This record concerns one T cell receptor (beta chain) sequence. The germline V and J ends were trimmed by 5 bases and 9 bases, with 11 bases remaining between them. In germline, CDR1 is SSHAT, CDR2 FNYEAQ (reference sequence). CDR3 size: 12 residues. This record belongs to a study of graft-versus-host responses after intestinal transplantation. Lymphocytes (intraepithelial and lamina propria) were released by processing the graft tissue. The assay was immunoSEQ multiplex PCR, and TCRdb's table has in-frame clones only and misses some. The data show 15,000 to 25,000 clones, approximately 79% seen once.

The source is a human patient who received an intestinal transplant, so some T cells may come from the graft donor. The chain is built from TRBV7-7 and TRBJ2-1; D ambiguous. Sequenced material: ileum tissue, taken around 20 days after intestinal transplant. CDR3 coding DNA: TGTGCCAGCAGCGAGGAGCTGGGTGAGCAGTTCTTC. Translated, it gives CASSEELGEQFF.